Listed below are T cell receptor beta chains from one sample, sequenced in a study of CD8 T cell repertoires and HIV-1 epitope variants. Libraries were prepared by immunoSEQ multiplex PCR; TCRdb keeps only in-frame clonotypes and omits some of them. The data hold about 95,000 clones, with around 75% observed a single time. The specimen sequenced was uncultured baseline CD8+ T cells from peripheral blood mononuclear cells (PBMCs). These receptors were collected from a male donor with HIV. The CDR3 runs from the conserved cysteine through the conserved F or W. The D gene is left open where the match is weak. Clone size is stated in some rows and not others, as once, few, many or a class when expanded.

.	TRBD2	TRBV5-1	TRBJ2-3	TGCGCCAGCAGCGGCGGGGGGGCACAAAATGTAGCGCAGTATTTT	CASSGGGAQNVAQYF
.	TRBD2	TRBV28	TRBJ2-5	TGTGCCAGCAGCACCCCGGGAGGGCAGAAGACCCAGTACTTC	CASSTPGGQKTQYF
.	TRBD1	TRBV5-6	TRBJ1-2	TGTGCCAGCAGCTCGGGGACAGGGGCGAGCTACACCTTC	CASSSGTGASYTF
few	.	TRBV4-1	TRBJ2-1	TGCGCCAGCAGCCACCTGGACATGATCTCCTACAATGAGCAGTTCTTC	CASSHLDMISYNEQFF
.	TRBD2	TRBV5-5	TRBJ2-4	TGTGCCAGCAGCTTGCCCCTGCGGGAGTTGGCCAAAAACATTCAGTACTTC	CASSLPLRELAKNIQYF
.	TRBD1	TRBV6-6	TRBJ2-1	TGTGCCAGCAGTTTATCACAGGGGATATCCTACAATGAGCAGTTCTTC	CASSLSQGISYNEQFF
few	.	TRBV5-6	TRBJ2-7	TGTGCCAGCAGCCTCGGGGCTGGGGGGGCCGAGCAGTACTTC	CASSLGAGGAEQYF
.	.	TRBV4-2	TRBJ2-7	TGTGCCAGCAGCCAAGATCGGGGGCGGGTAGGGCAGTACTTC	CASSQDRGRVGQYF
.	.	TRBV28	TRBJ1-5	TGTGCCAGCAGTCCCCCCGTTGGACGAGGGTCGCAGCCCCAGCATTTT	CASSPPVGRGSQPQHF
.	.	TRBV28	TRBJ1-2	TGTGCCAGCAGCCAAGTTGATCTGATCTATGGCTACACCTTC	CASSQVDLIYGYTF
once	.	TRBV28	TRBJ2-7	TGTGCCAGCAGTTCCCGAGACAGGCCAGGCTACGAGCAGTACTTC	CASSSRDRPGYEQYF
.	TRBD1	TRBV28	TRBJ2-5	TGTGCCAGCAGAGGACAGGGGCGCATACAAGAGACCCAGTACTTC	CASRGQGRIQETQYF
.	.	TRBV28	TRBJ2-7	TGTGCCAGCACTAAGGGTGGGGGCACCTACGAGCAGTACTTC	CASTKGGGTYEQYF
few	.	TRBV19	TRBJ1-5	TGTGCCAGTAGTATAGAGAGGGGAGTAGGGGGGAACAATCAGCCCCAGCATTTT	CASSIERGVGGNNQPQHF
once	.	TRBV28	TRBJ2-2	TGTGCCAGCAGTTTGATCAGGGGAGGCACCGGGGAGCTGTTTTTT	CASSLIRGGTGELFF
few	.	TRBV11-2	TRBJ2-7	TGTGCCAGCAGCCCTCTCCGGAGGCAGAACACCTACGAGCAGTACTTC	CASSPLRRQNTYEQYF
many	.	TRBV30	TRBJ1-1	TGTGCCTGCTACCCGGGTTTGAACACTGAAGCTTTCTTT	CACYPGLNTEAFF
.	TRBD2	TRBV5-1	TRBJ2-5	TGCGCCAGCAGCTGGACTAGCGGGAGTCGAGAGACCCAGTACTTC	CASSWTSGSRETQYF
few	.	TRBV14	TRBJ1-1	TGTGCCAGCAGCCACGCTCCTATGGGACTTGGCACTGAAGCTTTCTTT	CASSHAPMGLGTEAFF
.	TRBD1	TRBV5-6	TRBJ1-4	TGTGCCAGCAGCCCAGGGGGCCGGAGTGAAAAACTGTTTTTT	CASSPGGRSEKLFF
.	TRBD1	TRBV6-5	TRBJ2-1	TGTGCCAGCAGTTACATGGGACAGGTAGCCAATGAGCAGTTCTTC	CASSYMGQVANEQFF
few	.	TRBV20-1	TRBJ1-1	TGCAGTGCTAGACAGACTGAAGCTTTCTTT	CSARQTEAFF